A selection of T cell receptor beta chains follows, all from one sample in a study of metastatic and nonmetastatic thyroid tumors. MiXCR re-clonotyped the PCR reads for TCRdb. The sample shows 13,000 or so clones, approximately 24% of them seen only once. Specimen: blood. These receptors all come from a male donor with papillary thyroid cancer or a benign thyroid nodule (not recorded which). Some clones in this sample may be carry-over from other donors' samples. Each CDR3 is given with its conserved first and last residue. The order of the fields is J gene, V gene, clone size, D gene, CDR3 protein, CDR3 DNA. The D gene is left open where the match is weak. Size tells how often a clone was seen (once, few, many) or the class of an expanded clone, and some rows leave it out.

>TRBJ1-5|TRBV7-8|few|.
CASSQAQGTQHF
TGTGCCAGCAGCCAGGCTCAGGGGACCCAGCATTTT
>TRBJ2-2|TRBV3-1|many|.
CASSQRIAGELFF
TGTGCCAGCAGCCAACGGATAGCGGGGGAGCTGTTTTTT
>TRBJ2-1|TRBV3-1|.|.
CASSQAGSYNEQFF
TGTGCCAGCAGCCAAGCGGGGTCCTACAATGAGCAGTTCTTC
>TRBJ2-3|TRBV6-1|few|.
CASSPQGGTQYF
TGTGCCAGCAGCCCCCAGGGGGGCACGCAGTATTTT
>TRBJ1-6|TRBV6-1|.|TRBD1
CASRGTVQHSPLHF
TGTGCCAGCAGGGGGACAGTGCAGCACTCACCCCTCCACTTT
>TRBJ2-3|TRBV6-1|.|TRBD1
CASSQGAGPSTDTQYF
TGTGCCAGCAGTCAGGGGGCCGGGCCTAGCACAGATACGCAGTATTTT
>TRBJ2-3|TRBV5-1|.|TRBD2
CASSTGLAGDTQYF
TGCGCCAGCAGTACCGGACTAGCGGGAGATACGCAGTATTTT
>TRBJ2-6|TRBV6-2/TRBV6-3|many|.
CASSYSGSGANVLTF
TGTGCCAGCAGTTATAGTGGGTCTGGGGCCAACGTCCTGACTTTC
>TRBJ2-6|TRBV27|.|.
CASSQETSFSGANVLTF
TGTGCCAGCAGTCAGGAGACTAGTTTCTCTGGGGCCAACGTCCTGACTTTC
>TRBJ2-2|TRBV6-1|few|.
CAISESEVGELFF
TGTGCCATCAGTGAGTCGGAGGTCGGGGAGCTGTTTTTT
>TRBJ2-3|TRBV19|medium-sized|.
CASSMAWTELYTQYF
TGTGCCAGTAGTATGGCATGGACAGAGTTATATACGCAGTATTTT
>TRBJ1-5|TRBV28|many|.
CASSLGGDPRYSNQPQHF
TGTGCCAGCAGTTTAGGGGGGGACCCTAGATATAGCAATCAGCCCCAGCATTTT
>TRBJ2-7|TRBV20-1|once|TRBD1
CSANPVGTGTYEQYF
TGCAGTGCAAACCCAGTCGGGACAGGGACCTACGAGCAGTACTTC
>TRBJ2-1|TRBV20-1|.|TRBD2
CSARLAGSSYNEQFF
TGCAGTGCTAGACTAGCGGGGAGCTCCTACAATGAGCAGTTCTTC
>TRBJ1-1|TRBV6-1|.|.
CASSRQSNTEAFF
TGTGCCAGCAGTCGGCAGTCGAACACTGAAGCTTTCTTT
>TRBJ2-1|TRBV6-2/TRBV6-3|.|.
CASSYLQQGAWLAGVSEQFF
TGTGCCAGCAGTTACTTACAACAGGGGGCCTGGCTAGCGGGAGTCAGTGAGCAGTTCTTC
>TRBJ2-1|TRBV20-1|.|TRBD2
CSARGGSAGIDYNEQFF
TGCAGTGCTAGAGGGGGGTCAGCGGGAATCGATTACAATGAGCAGTTCTTC
>TRBJ1-2|TRBV12-3/TRBV12-4|few|.
CASSLGLDGYTF
TGTGCCAGCAGTTTAGGCCTAGATGGCTACACCTTC
>TRBJ1-5|TRBV20-1|many|.
CSARTGVGQPQHF
TGCAGTGCTAGAACGGGGGTCGGTCAGCCCCAGCATTTT
>TRBJ2-7|TRBV6-1|few|TRBD1
CASSRTGVASEQYF
TGTGCCAGCAGTCGAACAGGGGTGGCAAGCGAGCAGTACTTC
>TRBJ2-1|TRBV12-3/TRBV12-4|medium-sized|TRBD2
CASSLETSGYNEQFF
TGTGCCAGCAGCCTGGAGACTAGCGGCTACAATGAGCAGTTCTTC
>TRBJ2-5|TRBV13|many|TRBD1
CASSSRDRGAGTQYF
TGTGCCAGCAGCTCCAGGGACAGGGGCGCGGGGACCCAGTACTTC
>TRBJ2-7|TRBV4-2|.|.
CASSQDEEGAHAEQYF
TGTGCCAGCAGCCAAGATGAAGAAGGAGCCCACGCCGAGCAGTACTTC
>TRBJ2-6|TRBV6-4|few|.
CASSDSNSGANVLTF
TGTGCCAGCAGTGACTCGAACTCTGGGGCCAACGTCCTGACTTTC
>TRBJ2-1|TRBV6-1|few|.
CATEGTVYNEQFF
TGTGCCACCGAGGGGACGGTTTACAATGAGCAGTTCTTC
>TRBJ2-7|TRBV10-3|many|TRBD1
CASIPGQGVYEQYF
TGTGCCAGCATTCCGGGACAGGGGGTTTACGAGCAGTACTTC
>TRBJ1-4|TRBV28|few|.
CASSFWGPTNEKLFF
TGTGCCAGCAGTTTTTGGGGGCCAACTAATGAAAAACTGTTTTTT
>TRBJ2-3|TRBV6-1|few|TRBD2
CASSELAGADTQYF
TGTGCCAGCAGTGAACTAGCGGGAGCAGATACGCAGTATTTT